Listed here are 15 T cell receptor beta chains from one sample, sequenced in a study of cytomegalovirus exposure and HLA in healthy donors. PCR primers comprised 60 Vbeta and 13 Jbeta primers. Only in-frame clones appear in the TCRdb table, and some are missing; sequencing was by immunoSEQ multiplex PCR. The sample has 75,000 to 90,000 clones; about 81% are singletons. The sample was PBMCs. These receptors were obtained from a man between 60 and 70 years old in good health and CMV-seronegative.

Details on this clone: A read error may account for a junction end that differs from germline. The CDR3 region is CASSLGVTGNTGELFF. The CDR3 DNA sequence: TGTGCTAGCAGCTTAGGGGTGACAGGGAACACCGGGGAGCTGTTTTTT. The chain uses TRBV7-7 and TRBJ2-2; maybe TRBD1 (6 bases). The CDR3 loop spans 16 amino acids. CDR1 SSHAT and CDR2 FNYEAQ come from the germline V gene (reference sequence).

This clone was seen more than once but under ten times. The chain employs TRBV4-2 and TRBJ2-3, with 13 positions matching TRBD2. Germline CDR1 is LGHNA and CDR2 is YNFKEQ. The V segment lost 5 bases and the J segment 0 bases; nucleotides outside the gene matches: 5. CDR3 length equals 17 residues. This CDR3 is CASSTSGGASSTDTQYF. The DNA of the CDR3 is TGTGCCAGCAGCACTAGCGGGGGGGCTTCTAGCACAGATACGCAGTATTTT.

This chain connects TRBV7-3 to TRBJ2-3; maybe TRBD1 (5 bases). The CDR3 extends over 13 amino acids. The germline gives CDR1 SGHTA, CDR2 FQGTGA. The germline V and J ends were trimmed by 3 bases and 5 bases, with 9 bases remaining between them. The CDR3 coding sequence is TGTGCCAGCAGCTTCAGGGAAGGAGATACGCAGTATTTT. Translation: CASSFREGDTQYF. The variable domain in full, completed from reference TRBV7-3 and TRBJ2-3, reads GAGVSQTPSNKVTEKGKYVELRCDPISGHTALYWYRQSLGQGPEFLIYFQGTGAADDSGLPNDRFFAVRPEGSVSTLKIQRTERGDSAVYLCASSFREGDTQYFGPGTRLTVL.

CDR3 nucleotide sequence: TGTGCCACCCTGGACTCCACAGATACGCAGTATTTT. This translates into CATLDSTDTQYF. The chain recombines TRBV6-6 with TRBJ2-3, with D tentatively TRBD2 (5 bases). V was pared by 10 bases and J by 2 bases, with 10 bases between. This CDR3 region has 12 residues. Germline V gives CDR1 MNHNY, CDR2 SVGAGI (reference sequence).

Only one count was recorded for this clone. V and J are TRBV7-3 and TRBJ2-1, with 10 positions matching TRBD2. Germline CDR1 and CDR2: SGHTA and FQGTGA. This CDR3 is 15 amino acids long. V dropped 0 bases and J dropped 10; count of bases not matched to a gene: 6. The CDR3 loop is CASSLTASGGGEQFF. Written as DNA, the CDR3 is TGTGCCAGCAGCTTAACGGCTAGCGGGGGAGGGGAGCAGTTCTTC.

This sequence joins TRBV6-6 and TRBJ1-2; D not resolved. The CDR3 length is 12 residues. CDR1 and CDR2 (germline): MNHNY, SVGAGI (reference sequence). Trimming took 6 bases from V and 5 from J, leaving 10 bases between them. CDR3 nucleotides: TGTGCCAGCAGCCACCGGGAGTATGGCTACACCTTC. The encoded protein is CASSHREYGYTF.

The chain carries TRBV5-1 and TRBJ2-5, with 10 bases aligning to TRBD2. Trimming took 4 bases from V and 1 from J; bases not matched to a gene: 7. CDR1 SGHRS and CDR2 YFSETQ come from the germline V gene. The CDR3 covers 16 residues. CDR3 sequence: CASSGASGGPQETQYF. The CDR3 DNA reads as TGCGCCAGCAGCGGCGCTAGCGGGGGTCCCCAAGAGACCCAGTACTTC.

The chain uses TRBV25-1 and TRBJ2-3, with a possible D match to TRBD2 (6 bases). The CDR3 covers 14 residues. With 2 bases removed from V and 2 bases from J, the gap between germline ends came to 8 bases. Germline values: CDR1 MGHDK, CDR2 SYGVNS. The CDR3 DNA reads TGTGCCAGCAGTGAACCGGGAGACACAGATACGCAGTATTTT. It is translated as CASSEPGDTDTQYF.

The chain links TRBV11-2 to TRBJ2-2; 7 bases are a match to TRBD2. The CDR3 sequence is 14 residues long. Germline CDR1 reads SGHAT; CDR2 reads FQNNGV. V dropped 8 bases and J dropped 7; count of bases not matched to a gene: 10. CDR3 in amino acids: CASLIGGINGELFF. The CDR3 region has the DNA TGTGCCAGCCTTATCGGGGGGATTAACGGGGAGCTGTTTTTT.

V and J are TRBV18 and TRBJ1-5; TRBD1 matches 10 bases. V lost 2 bases and J lost 1; bases outside the gene matches: 5. In germline, CDR1 is KGHSH, CDR2 LQKENI. This CDR3 spans 17 amino acids. CDR3 residues: CASSPTGTGVSNQPQHF. The CDR3 DNA is TGTGCCAGCTCACCAACCGGGACAGGGGTGAGCAATCAGCCCCAGCATTTT. Complete variable domain (other parts from reference TRBV18 and TRBJ1-5): NAGVMQNPRHLVRRRGQEARLRCSPMKGHSHVYWYRQLPEEGLKFMVYLQKENIIDESGMPKERFSAEFPKEGPSILRIQQVVRGDSAAYFCASSPTGTGVSNQPQHFGDGTRLSIL.

The rearrangement uses TRBV5-1 and TRBJ1-6, with TRBD1 matching 7 bases. The CDR3 extends over 15 amino acids. Germline V gene sequence: CDR1 SGHRS, CDR2 YFSETQ. V shed 2 bases and J 7 bases; nucleotides not matched to a gene: 6. The CDR3 protein is CASSLSGQKNSPLHF. Written as DNA, the CDR3 is TGCGCCAGCAGCTTATCGGGACAGAAGAATTCACCCCTCCACTTT.

This clone has just a few counts. The chain uses TRBV11-2 and TRBJ1-2; TRBD1 agrees at 9 bases. The CDR3 loop spans 13 amino acids. Looked up from germline, CDR1 is SGHAT and CDR2 is FQNNGV. The V segment lost 3 bases and the J segment 8 bases; nucleotides outside the gene matches: 4. CDR3 coding DNA: TGTGCCAGCAGCTTCGACAGGGGGGACGGCTACACCTTC. Amino acid sequence: CASSFDRGDGYTF.

J is TRBJ1-2 and V is TRBV9; TRBD1 might be the D (6 bases). Per the germline V gene, CDR1 is SGDLS and CDR2 is YYNGEE. CDR3 size: 16 residues. V lost 0 bases, J lost 3 bases, and 15 bases lay in between. CDR3 nucleotides: TGTGCCAGCAGCGTAGCGCCCGGGACAATTCACTATGGCTACACCTTC. Protein: CASSVAPGTIHYGYTF.

The rearrangement uses TRBV9 and TRBJ2-1; D may be TRBD2 (6 bases). CDR1 and CDR2 (germline): SGDLS, YYNGEE. With 2 bases removed from V and 6 bases from J, the gap between germline ends came to 9 bases. The CDR3 has 13 residues. CDR3: CASSVGLPNEQFF. CDR3 nucleotide sequence: TGTGCCAGCAGCGTGGGACTGCCCAATGAGCAGTTCTTC.

This clone was picked up a small number of times. V usage is TRBV19 and J usage is TRBJ2-5; the match to TRBD2 covers 9 bases. The CDR3 consists of 14 residues. Germline V lookup: CDR1 LNHDA, CDR2 SQIVND (reference sequence). The junction had 5 bases not matched to a gene; V was cut back by 6 bases and J by 3 bases. Written as DNA, the CDR3 is TGTGCCAGTAGCCCGGGACTAGCAGAAGAGACCCAGTACTTC. Translating gives CASSPGLAEETQYF.